Following are 10 T cell receptor beta chains from one sample sequenced in a study of cytomegalovirus exposure and HLA in healthy donors. Amplification used 60 Vbeta primers and 13 Jbeta primers. Some clones are missing from TCRdb's copy, which holds only in-frame ones; the method was immunoSEQ multiplex PCR. The sample lists some 50,000 clones, 72% seen once, with 20% to 25% in the top ten. The sample comprised PBMCs. Receptors originate from a woman between 50 and 59 years old in good health and CMV-seropositive.

The genes are TRBV9 and TRBJ2-3, with D possibly matching TRBD2 (6 bases). The CDR3 covers 16 residues. Germline V lookup: CDR1 SGDLS, CDR2 YYNGEE. Deletions cut 4 bases from V and 4 bases from J, with 19 bases between. Here the CDR3 DNA reads TGTGCCAGCAGCTCACGTTCGGGGGAACTCCCAGATACGCAGTATTTT. This gives the protein CASSSRSGELPDTQYF.

The chain has TRBV29-1 and TRBJ2-1, with a possible D match to TRBD1 (5 bases). The ends were cut back, 4 bases at V and 6 bases at J, with 22 bases in the middle. This CDR3 has 16 residues. The germline V gene encodes CDR1 SQVTM and CDR2 ANQGSEA. As DNA, the CDR3 is TGCAGCGTTGCGGTTCACGCAGGGCGCAATAGCAATGAGCAGTTCTTC. This gives the protein CSVAVHAGRNSNEQFF.

The sample holds a few counts of this clone. The rearrangement uses TRBV4-2 and TRBJ2-2; no reliable D call. V was cut by 7 bases and J by 6 bases, with 15 bases left in between. Germline V gene lookup returns CDR1 LGHNA and CDR2 YNFKEQ. There are 14 residues in the CDR3. The CDR3: CASNTLVGAGELFF. As DNA, the CDR3 is TGTGCCAGCAACACCTTAGTGGGCGCCGGGGAGCTGTTTTTT.

This chain connects TRBV20-1 to TRBJ2-7; unclear D gene. The V gene lost 6 bases and the J gene lost 6 bases, with 12 bases spanning the gap. The CDR3 has 11 residues. Germline values: CDR1 DFQATT, CDR2 SNEGSKA (reference sequence). The CDR3 DNA follows: TGCAGTGCGCTGGGCCTTCTCGAGCAGTACTTC. Its protein product is CSALGLLEQYF.

The V and J genes are TRBV2 and TRBJ2-7; D gene uncertain. Trimming left V 7 bases short and J 0 bases short, with 4 bases between. The CDR3 runs to 11 residues. Looked up from germline, CDR1 is SNHLY and CDR2 is FYNNEI. The CDR3, as DNA: TGTGCCAGCACACTCTCCTACGAGCAGTACTTC. As protein: CASTLSYEQYF. Using reference TRBV2 and TRBJ2-7 for the parts outside the CDR3, the full variable domain is EPEVTQTPSHQVTQMGQEVILRCVPISNHLYFYWYRQILGQKVEFLVSFYNNEISEKSEIFDDQFSVERPDGSNFTLKIRSTKLEDSAMYFCASTLSYEQYFGPGTRLTVT.

The chain is built from TRBV5-1 and TRBJ1-2; D gene ambiguous. The CDR3 length is 14 residues. The V end lost 5 bases, the J end lost 4 bases, and 15 bases lay between the germline ends. Germline V gene sequence: CDR1 SGHRS, CDR2 YFSETQ. The CDR3 region is CASRPGNSIYGYTF. In nucleotides, the CDR3 is TGCGCCAGCAGACCCGGGAACAGCATCTATGGCTACACCTTC.

This sequence joins TRBV13 and TRBJ2-7; the D is unclear. CDR1 PRHDT and CDR2 FYEKMQ come from the germline V gene (reference sequence). This CDR3 is built from 11 residues. V was trimmed by 5 bases and J by 2 bases, leaving 4 bases between them. CDR3 residues: CASSPTYEQYF. The CDR3 DNA sequence: TGTGCCAGCAGCCCCACCTACGAGCAGTACTTC.

This chain links TRBV9 with TRBJ2-1, with TRBD1 as a possible D gene (6 bases). Per germline, CDR1 SGDLS and CDR2 YYNGEE. The ends were cut back, 0 bases at V and 6 bases at J, with 13 bases in the middle. The CDR3 loop spans 15 amino acids. This CDR3 is CASSVDTGTGNEQFF. The CDR3 coding sequence is TGTGCCAGCAGCGTAGATACAGGGACGGGCAATGAGCAGTTCTTC.

The chain has TRBV4-2 and TRBJ2-1; D may be TRBD1 (7 bases). This CDR3 region has 15 residues. The V and J ends lost 0 bases and 8 bases respectively, with 14 bases between them. Germline V gene lookup returns CDR1 LGHNA and CDR2 YNFKEQ. CDR3 bases: TGTGCCAGCAGCCAAGATGCGGGACAGAGAGATGAGCAGTTCTTC. Its translation: CASSQDAGQRDEQFF.

With respect to this clone: An end of the junction differs from the germline gene, which may be a read error. The rearrangement uses TRBV28 and TRBJ1-2; 9 positions match TRBD1. The CDR3 runs 14 residues. From germline, CDR1 is MDHEN and CDR2 SYDVKM. The CDR3 spells CASRTQGAKYGYTF. The CDR3 bases are TGTGCCAGCAGAACACAGGGGGCTAAGTATGGCTACACCTTC.